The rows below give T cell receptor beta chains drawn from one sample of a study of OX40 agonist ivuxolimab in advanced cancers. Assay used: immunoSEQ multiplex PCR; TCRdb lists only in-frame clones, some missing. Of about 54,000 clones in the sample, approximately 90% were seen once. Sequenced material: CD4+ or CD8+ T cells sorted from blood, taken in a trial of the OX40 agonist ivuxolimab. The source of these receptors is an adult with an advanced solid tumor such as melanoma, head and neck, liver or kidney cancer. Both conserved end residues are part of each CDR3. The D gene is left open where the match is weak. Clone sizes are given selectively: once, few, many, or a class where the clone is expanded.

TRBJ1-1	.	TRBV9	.	CASSAGQMNTEAFF	TGTGCCAGCAGCGCCGGACAGATGAACACTGAAGCTTTCTTT
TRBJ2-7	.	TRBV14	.	CASSQVGGGYEQYF	TGTGCCAGCAGCCAAGTTGGTGGGGGCTACGAGCAGTACTTC
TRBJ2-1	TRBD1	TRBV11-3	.	CASASGGSYNEQFF	TGTGCCAGCGCCTCAGGGGGCTCCTACAATGAGCAGTTCTTC
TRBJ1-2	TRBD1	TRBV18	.	CASSPPTGGHYGYTF	TGTGCCAGCTCACCACCCACAGGGGGACACTATGGCTACACCTTC
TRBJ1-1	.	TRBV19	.	CASSLTGNTEAFF	TGTGCCAGTAGTCTTACAGGGAACACTGAAGCTTTCTTT
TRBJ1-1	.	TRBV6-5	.	CASSYGATHTEAFF	TGTGCCAGCAGTTACGGAGCCACCCACACTGAAGCTTTCTTT
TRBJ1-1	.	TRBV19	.	CATGTGNTEAFF	TGTGCCACCGGGACGGGGAACACTGAAGCTTTCTTT
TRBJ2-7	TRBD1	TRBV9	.	CASSAGTVSYEQYF	TGTGCCAGCAGCGCCGGGACAGTATCCTACGAGCAGTACTTC
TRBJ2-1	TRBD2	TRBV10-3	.	CAISPPSGDYNEQFF	TGTGCCATCAGTCCTCCTAGCGGAGATTACAATGAGCAGTTCTTC
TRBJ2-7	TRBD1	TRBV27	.	CASSWTGASYEQYF	TGTGCCAGCAGTTGGACAGGGGCGAGCTACGAGCAGTACTTC
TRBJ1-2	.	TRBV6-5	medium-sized	CASSYTGAYGYTF	TGTGCCAGCAGTTACACCGGGGCCTATGGCTACACCTTC
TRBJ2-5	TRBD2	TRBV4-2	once	CASSQEEGLAGGGETQYF	TGTGCCAGCAGCCAAGAGGAAGGGCTAGCGGGAGGTGGAGAGACCCAGTACTTC
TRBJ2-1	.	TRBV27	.	CASSLIGSLRGNEQFF	TGTGCCAGCAGTTTAATCGGTTCACTCCGGGGGAATGAGCAGTTCTTC
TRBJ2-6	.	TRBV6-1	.	CASSATAYIEANVLTF	TGTGCCAGCAGTGCTACTGCGTACATTGAGGCCAACGTCCTGACTTTC
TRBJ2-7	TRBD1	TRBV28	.	CASSTGQGNNHGYEQYF	TGTGCCAGCAGCACGGGACAGGGGAATAATCACGGGTACGAGCAGTACTTC
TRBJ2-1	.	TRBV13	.	CASSYVGTYNEQFF	TGTGCCAGCAGCTACGTGGGGACCTACAATGAGCAGTTCTTC
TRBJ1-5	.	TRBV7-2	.	CASSLAGQYSNQPQHF	TGTGCCAGCAGCTTAGCTGGACAGTATAGCAATCAGCCCCAGCATTTT
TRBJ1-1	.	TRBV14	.	CASSPPRGTEAFF	TGTGCCAGCAGCCCCCCCCGGGGCACTGAAGCTTTCTTT
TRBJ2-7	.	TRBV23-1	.	CASSQSRQGPPYEQYF	TGCGCCAGCAGTCAATCGAGGCAGGGCCCTCCTTACGAGCAGTACTTC
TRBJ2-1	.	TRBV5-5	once	CASSSGAQFF	TGTGCCAGCAGCTCGGGAGCGCAGTTCTTC
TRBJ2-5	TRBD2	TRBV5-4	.	CASSSGRGERFETQYF	TGTGCCAGCAGCTCGGGACGGGGGGAGCGATTTGAGACCCAGTACTTC
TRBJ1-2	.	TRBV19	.	CASSIGQGKDYGYTF	TGTGCCAGTAGTATAGGGCAGGGGAAAGACTATGGCTACACCTTC
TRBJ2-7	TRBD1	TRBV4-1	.	CASSQDAGGEEEYF	TGCGCCAGCAGCCAAGATGCAGGGGGCGAAGAGGAGTACTTC
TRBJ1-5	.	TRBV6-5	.	CASSYSEGPNQPQHF	TGTGCCAGCAGTTACTCGGAGGGACCAAATCAGCCCCAGCATTTT
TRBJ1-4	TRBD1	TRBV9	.	CASSPLPGQGSTNEKLFF	TGTGCCAGCAGCCCTTTACCGGGACAGGGGTCTACTAATGAAAAACTGTTTTTT
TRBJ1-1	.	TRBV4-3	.	CASSPLGGPTEAFF	TGCGCCAGCAGCCCCCTTGGGGGCCCAACTGAAGCTTTCTTT
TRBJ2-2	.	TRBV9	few	CASSDGQPTGELFF	TGTGCCAGCAGCGACGGGCAGCCCACCGGGGAGCTGTTTTTT
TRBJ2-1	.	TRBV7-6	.	CASSLLEIGAGGNLNEQFF	TGTGCCAGCAGCTTATTAGAGATAGGGGCCGGCGGGAACCTCAATGAGCAGTTCTTC
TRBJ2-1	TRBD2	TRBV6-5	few	CASLDASGRFNEQFF	TGTGCCAGCCTTGACGCCAGCGGGAGGTTCAATGAGCAGTTCTTC
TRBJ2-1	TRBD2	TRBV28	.	CASSPETSPGNNEQFF	TGTGCCAGCAGTCCCGAGACTAGCCCCGGGAACAATGAGCAGTTCTTC
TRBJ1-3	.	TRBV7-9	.	CASSPVISGNTIYF	TGTGCCAGCAGCCCAGTAATATCTGGAAACACCATATATTTT